A selection of T cell receptor beta chains follows, all from one sample in a study of cytomegalovirus exposure and HLA in healthy donors. Assay used: immunoSEQ multiplex PCR; TCRdb lists only in-frame clones, some missing. The sample holds 140,000 to 150,000 clones; more than 60% are singletons and the top ten take roughly 1.9%. Sequencing input: PBMCs. These receptors were obtained from a male donor in good health and CMV-seronegative. The conserved cysteine and the conserved F or W are not part of the CDR3 here. The order of the fields is clone size, J gene, V gene, CDR3 protein. Only some rows state a clone size, as once, few, many or a class for expanded clones.

- | TRBJ1-5 | TRBV6-1 | ASSEGPQGAVGNQPQH
- | TRBJ2-7 | TRBV19 | ASSIDVSYEQY
- | TRBJ2-3 | TRBV10-3 | AIKTSGDTDTQY
- | TRBJ2-2 | TRBV11-2 | ASRRGGLANTGELF
- | TRBJ1-4 | TRBV27 | ASSHRGGEKLF
once | TRBJ2-1 | TRBV21-1 | ASSSSHLGGDYNEQF
- | TRBJ1-5 | TRBV2 | ASSEGQSSRPQH
few | TRBJ1-1 | TRBV6-5 | ATRFPGWGGAF
- | TRBJ1-5 | TRBV2 | ASRDRGTQH
few | TRBJ2-7 | TRBV6-5 | ASSYSRDRVTYEQY
- | TRBJ2-7 | TRBV19 | ASGQFYEQY
- | TRBJ2-3 | TRBV9 | ASNADQRDYSTDTQY
- | TRBJ2-3 | TRBV28 | ASSLGGPTDTQY
- | TRBJ2-2 | TRBV18 | ASSRRGGDGEPF
- | TRBJ1-2 | TRBV6-6 | ASSYAGSYGYT
- | TRBJ1-1 | TRBV13 | ASMSRGYTEAF